This TCR beta chain was identified during a study of naive and memory T cell subsets. Study results and caveats: Possibly reflecting memory cells re-expressing CD45RA, a few larger clonotypes occurred in naive repertoires, especially CD8. Over 95% of naive TCR sequences appeared only once after error correction, unlike memory subsets.

Both TRBC1 and TRBC2 were covered by a beta constant-region primer of two equimolar oligonucleotides. Four rounds of PCR amplified the ligated cDNA using nested alpha and beta constant-region primers plus SP2. TCRdb independently ran MiXCR on the UMI-ligation and nested PCR reads; one entry per CDR3 protein. The repertoire includes 150,000 or so distinct CDR3 sequences, roughly 22% of them detected once, and around 0.097% sits in the top ten. V lost 5 bases and J 2 bases, leaving 13 bases between the germline ends. Germline V gene sequence: CDR1 MNHEY, CDR2 SMNVEV (reference sequence). The CDR3 is 14 residues long. In its sample, this clonotype was seen many times. Its antigen is undetermined.

Sequenced sample: naive CD4+ T cells from blood. The receptor was isolated from a human donor in good health. This rearrangement joins TRBV27 to TRBJ2-7; D is unresolved. The CDR3 DNA follows: TGTGCCAGCAGTCTACTAACTAACACCTACGAGCAGTACTTC. Translation gives CASSLLTNTYEQYF.